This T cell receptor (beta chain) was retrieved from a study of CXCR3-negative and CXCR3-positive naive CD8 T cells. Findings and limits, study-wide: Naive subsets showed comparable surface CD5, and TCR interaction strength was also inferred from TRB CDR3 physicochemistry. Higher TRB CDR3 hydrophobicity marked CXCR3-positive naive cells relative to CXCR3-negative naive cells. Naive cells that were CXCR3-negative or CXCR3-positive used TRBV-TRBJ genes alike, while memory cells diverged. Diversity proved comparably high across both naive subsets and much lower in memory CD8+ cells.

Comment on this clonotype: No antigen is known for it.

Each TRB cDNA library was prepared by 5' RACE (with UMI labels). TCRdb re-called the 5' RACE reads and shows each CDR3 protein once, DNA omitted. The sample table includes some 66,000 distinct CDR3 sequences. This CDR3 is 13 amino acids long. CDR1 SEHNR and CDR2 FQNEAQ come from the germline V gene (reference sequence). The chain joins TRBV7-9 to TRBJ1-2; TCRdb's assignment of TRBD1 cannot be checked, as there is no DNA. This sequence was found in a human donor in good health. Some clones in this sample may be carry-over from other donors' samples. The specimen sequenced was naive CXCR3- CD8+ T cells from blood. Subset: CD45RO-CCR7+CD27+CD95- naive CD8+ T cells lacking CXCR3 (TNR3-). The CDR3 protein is CASSKTGSYGYTF.